The rows below give T cell receptor beta chains drawn from one sample of a study of blood T cell repertoires in COVID-19. Only in-frame clones appear in the TCRdb table, and some are missing; sequencing was by immunoSEQ multiplex PCR. The sample holds some 200,000 clones, nearly 90% seen once. Sequencing was done on a sample of peripheral blood. The receptors were sampled from a woman between 18 and 30 years old who had recovered from COVID-19. Both conserved end residues are part of each CDR3.

>TRBV6-2/TRBV6-3|TRBJ2-3
CASSYPVPGEGTDTQYF
>TRBV7-3|TRBJ1-1
CASSLSGGKEAFF
>TRBV4-2|TRBJ1-5
CASSQGTGELNQPQHF
>TRBV7-3|TRBJ1-3
CASSLTGGASGNTIYF
>TRBV11-2|TRBJ2-3
CASSPELVLDTQYF
>TRBV19|TRBJ2-6
CASSIHSRSGANVLTF
>TRBV7-2|TRBJ2-3
CASSPRGGSTDTQYF
>TRBV5-6|TRBJ2-1
CASSLAVGASGRGWNEQFF
>TRBV28|TRBJ1-5
CASSPGTGGGQPQHF
>TRBV4-3|TRBJ2-5
CASSQVFPNQETQYF
>TRBV10-3|TRBJ2-7
CAISGSDRDYEQYF
>TRBV7-2|TRBJ2-5
CASSSAAVGAWETQYF
>TRBV11-2|TRBJ1-4
CASRKGGRGEKLFF
>TRBV30|TRBJ1-1
CAWSVLGGTEAFF
>TRBV24-1|TRBJ2-1
CATSVAGGGLGEQFF
>TRBV19|TRBJ1-3
CASGGPTDPSGNTIYF
>TRBV24-1|TRBJ1-1
CATSPGINTEAFF
>TRBV7-9|TRBJ2-1
CASKPGGQVEQFF
>TRBV18|TRBJ2-2
CASSRPGQGFYTGELFF
>TRBV15|TRBJ2-4
CATSRDTAGASKNIQYF
>TRBV11-2|TRBJ1-2
CASSLDRGDYGYTF
>TRBV13|TRBJ1-3
CASSLASSGNTIYF
>TRBV18|TRBJ1-1
CASSLRGINTEAFF
>TRBV5-1|TRBJ1-2
CASSLAAGADGYTF
>TRBV11-2|TRBJ2-7
CASSLEPGKGSYEQYF
>TRBV6-1|TRBJ1-5
CASSEAGGRSSPQHF
>TRBV6-2/TRBV6-3|TRBJ1-1
CASSYPQGPAEAFF
>TRBV28|TRBJ1-2
CASSFPPGDRGYGYTF
>TRBV7-9|TRBJ1-2
CASSYGQGENGYTF
>TRBV14|TRBJ2-2
CASSSRVTGELFF
>TRBV6-1|TRBJ2-7
CASSEGVMGLAAYEQYF
>TRBV4-2|TRBJ2-1
CASSQEWTSGYLTYNEQFF
>TRBV6-5|TRBJ2-5
CASRDSGQETQYF
>TRBV5-1|TRBJ2-3
CASSPEVMGLSDTQYF
>TRBV27|TRBJ2-2
CASSPRIRGLYTGELFF
>TRBV4-1|TRBJ2-3
CASSTRDSQGTDTQYF
>TRBV24-1|TRBJ1-5
CAAGTDNQPQHF
>TRBV19|TRBJ2-1
CASNSPGTSSYNEQFF
>TRBV3-1/TRBV3-2|TRBJ2-1
CASSQEAGEFF
>TRBV5-1|TRBJ1-2
CASSLEGGALYGYTF
>TRBV4-2|TRBJ1-1
CASSPQDRGINTEAFF
>TRBV7-9|TRBJ2-3
CASSLGSGVWAQYF
>TRBV12-3/TRBV12-4|TRBJ1-1
CASSRRDRRAFF
>TRBV19|TRBJ1-5
CASSMSIVKPQHF
>TRBV10-3|TRBJ1-1
CAIWGQRNTEAFF
>TRBV27|TRBJ1-6
CASTVTGSHSPLHF
>TRBV11-3|TRBJ2-7
CASSLGTGSYEQYF